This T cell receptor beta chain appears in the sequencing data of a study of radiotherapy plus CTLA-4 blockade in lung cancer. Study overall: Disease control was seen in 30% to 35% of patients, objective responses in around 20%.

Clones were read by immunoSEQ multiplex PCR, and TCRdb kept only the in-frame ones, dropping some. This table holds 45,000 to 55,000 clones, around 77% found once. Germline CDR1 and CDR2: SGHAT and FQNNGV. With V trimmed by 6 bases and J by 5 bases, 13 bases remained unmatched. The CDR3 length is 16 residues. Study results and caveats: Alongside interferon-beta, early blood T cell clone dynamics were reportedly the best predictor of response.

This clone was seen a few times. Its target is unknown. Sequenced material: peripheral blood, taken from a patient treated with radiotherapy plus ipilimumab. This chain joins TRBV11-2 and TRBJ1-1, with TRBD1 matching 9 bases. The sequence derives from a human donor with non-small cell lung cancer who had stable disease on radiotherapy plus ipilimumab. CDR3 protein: CASSPPTGGVSTEAFF. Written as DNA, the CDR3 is TGTGCCAGCAGTCCCCCAACAGGGGGCGTTAGTACTGAAGCTTTCTTT.